The sample holds a few counts of the clone carrying this T cell receptor (beta chain). Its antigen is unknown. 5'RACE, which relied on constant-segment primers, yielded TCR alpha and TCR beta cDNA libraries carrying sample barcodes and UMIs. TCRdb reprocessed the 5' RACE reads with MiXCR, giving one entry per CDR3 protein. The table records 550,000 to 650,000 distinct CDR3 sequences, 17% of them present only once. The data were obtained in a study of T-cell memory formation after mild COVID-19. Notes on the study in general: A subset of responding clones appeared in pre-infection memory, suggesting cross-reactive memory joined. A balance of CD4 and CD8 characterized clones contracting day 15 to 85, whereas later expanders leaned CD4+.

Sequences were obtained from PBMCs or a T cell subset sorted from them (not recorded which). This receptor was taken from an adult woman who had mild COVID-19 (a few samples of this study predate the infection). Cell type and time point are not known.

This CDR3 is CATSGQGGSLTYEQFF. DNA for the CDR3: TGTGCCACCAGTGGACAGGGGGGGTCCCTAACCTATGAGCAGTTCTTC. This chain connects TRBV24-1 to TRBJ2-1; 9 positions match TRBD1. This CDR3 region has 16 residues. CDR1 is KGHDR and CDR2 is SFDVKD in the germline V gene. The ends lost 5 bases at V and 8 bases at J; junction bases unmatched: 12.